This TCR beta chain was recorded in a study of T cells in localized non-small cell lung cancer. Study-level results: A median of about 54 of the top 100 tumor clones appeared in adjacent lung, which was paired and uninvolved. Tumor showed lower T cell clonality than uninvolved adjacent lung, where it was highest.

Of note for this clone: The antigen remains unidentified.

V lost 5 bases and J 10 bases, leaving 20 bases between the germline ends. Germline CDR1 and CDR2: GTSNPN and SVGIG (reference sequence). This CDR3 comprises 14 residues. TCRdb's table, derived via immunoSEQ multiplex PCR, lists solely in-frame clones and lacks some. The sample consists of 40,000 or so clones, about 90% of them appearing once. The gene calls are TRBV30 and TRBJ1-4, with D tentatively TRBD1 (5 bases). Sequencing used peripheral blood, obtained before any cancer treatment. The sequence derives from a man aged 40 to 69 with stage I lung adenocarcinoma. The chain's CDR3 is CAWGKTGRGGKLFF. The CDR3 bases are TGTGCCTGGGGAAAAACAGGAAGGGGTGGAAAACTGTTTTTT. Drawing the rest from reference TRBV30 and TRBJ1-4, the complete variable domain is SQTIHQWPATLVQPVGSPLSLECTVEGTSNPNLYWYRQAAGRGLQLLFYSVGIGQISSEVPQNLSASRPQDRQFILSSKKLLLSDSGFYLCAWGKTGRGGKLFFGSGTQLSVL.